The rows below give T cell receptor beta chains drawn from one sample of a study of T cells in Graves' hyperthyroidism and ophthalmopathy. TCRdb reprocessed the multiplex PCR reads via MiXCR and lists one record per CDR3 protein. Here the sample spans about 350,000 distinct CDR3 sequences, about 16% being singletons. The source material was blood. The origin of the receptors is a woman aged 55-69 years with Graves' ophthalmopathy. The CDR3 runs from the conserved cysteine through the conserved F or W. The order of the fields is V gene, D gene, J gene, clone size, CDR3 protein, CDR3 DNA. A D gene is named only where the DNA matches it firmly. Expanded clones are given a class, and other clones once, few, many or no size at all.

TRBV6-1	-	TRBJ2-3	-	CASSDTSGLTQCF	TGTGCCAGCAGTGATACTTCGGGACTTACGCAGTGTTTT
TRBV18	-	TRBJ1-1	-	CASSSNPRTINTEAFF	TGTGCCAGCTCATCAAACCCACGGACGATAAACACTGAAGCTTTCTTT
TRBV14	TRBD1	TRBJ1-1	many	CASSRPGTGSTEAFF	TGTGCCAGCAGCCGACCCGGGACAGGGAGCACTGAAGCTTTCTTT
TRBV30	-	TRBJ1-2	-	CAWSVSGIVGYTF	TGTGCCTGGAGTGTAAGTGGGATCGTAGGCTACACCTTC
TRBV12-3/TRBV12-4	TRBD1	TRBJ2-6	many	CASGGQGISGANVLTF	TGTGCCAGCGGCGGACAGGGAATCTCTGGGGCCAACGTCCTGACTTTC
TRBV2	TRBD1	TRBJ2-4	many	CASSVLGGAPSPKNIQYF	TGTGCCAGCAGTGTGTTAGGGGGCGCCCCCTCCCCCAAAAACATTCAGTACTTC
TRBV20-1	-	TRBJ1-4	-	CSARDRGRGEKLFF	TGCAGTGCTAGAGATCGAGGGAGAGGTGAAAAACTGTTTTTT
TRBV12-3/TRBV12-4	TRBD2	TRBJ2-7	-	CASSFQLAGSSYEQYF	TGTGCCAGCAGTTTCCAACTAGCGGGGTCCTCCTACGAGCAGTACTTC
TRBV28	TRBD1	TRBJ2-1	many	CASSPRQGTTSSSYNEQFF	TGTGCCAGCAGCCCGAGACAGGGCACAACCTCCTCCTCCTACAATGAGCAGTTCTTC
TRBV20-1	-	TRBJ2-4	many	CSASGLGNIQYF	TGCAGTGCTAGCGGGTTGGGAAACATTCAGTACTTC
TRBV30	-	TRBJ2-7	-	CAWSPLRDFAYEQYF	TGTGCCTGGAGTCCCCTTCGGGACTTCGCCTACGAGCAGTACTTC
TRBV6-6	-	TRBJ1-2	-	CASSYLTGYYGYTF	TGTGCCAGCAGTTACCTGACAGGTTACTATGGCTACACCTTC
TRBV4-1	-	TRBJ2-1	-	CASSQVSGSSYNEQFF	TGCGCCAGCAGCCAAGTTAGTGGGAGCTCCTACAATGAGCAGTTCTTC
TRBV18	-	TRBJ2-7	many	CASSHVEGANEQYF	TGTGCCAGCTCGCACGTGGAGGGGGCTAACGAGCAGTACTTC
TRBV5-8	-	TRBJ2-7	-	CASSFSVADSYEQYF	TGTGCCAGCAGCTTCTCAGTCGCGGATTCCTACGAGCAGTACTTC
TRBV7-9	TRBD1	TRBJ1-2	many	CASSLALTGTENGYTF	TGTGCCAGCAGCTTAGCCTTAACCGGGACAGAGAATGGCTACACCTTC
TRBV29-1	-	TRBJ1-2	-	CSVDWQGSGYTF	TGCAGCGTTGACTGGCAGGGTAGTGGCTACACCTTC
TRBV5-1	-	TRBJ1-1	few	CASSLGQSTGRAFF	TGCGCCAGCAGCTTGGGGCAGTCTACAGGTCGGGCTTTCTTT
TRBV11-3	-	TRBJ2-7	many	CASSLGSSENGYEQYF	TGTGCCAGCAGCTTAGGTTCTAGCGAGAACGGTTACGAGCAGTACTTC
TRBV6-1	TRBD1	TRBJ1-3	few	CASSQGAVGNTIYF	TGTGCCAGCAGCCAGGGGGCGGTTGGAAACACCATATATTTT
TRBV5-5	-	TRBJ2-1	many	CASSFRSADEQFF	TGTGCCAGCAGCTTTCGTTCGGCGGATGAGCAGTTCTTC
TRBV12-3/TRBV12-4	TRBD2	TRBJ2-5	many	CASCQKLAGEETQYF	TGTGCCAGCTGCCAGAAACTAGCGGGAGAAGAGACCCAGTACTTC
TRBV28	TRBD2	TRBJ2-7	-	CASHPGLAGGPMRYEQYF	TGTGCCAGCCACCCGGGACTAGCGGGAGGGCCGATGAGATACGAGCAGTACTTC
TRBV6-1	-	TRBJ2-4	-	CASSEMVGATKNIQYF	TGTGCCAGCAGTGAAATGGTAGGGGCGACCAAAAACATTCAGTACTTC
TRBV19	-	TRBJ2-7	few	CAYRRYGPYYEQYF	TGTGCCTACCGTAGGTACGGTCCGTACTACGAGCAGTACTTC
TRBV28	-	TRBJ2-2	few	CASSLGGGFTGELFF	TGTGCCAGCAGTTTGGGAGGCGGTTTCACCGGGGAGCTGTTTTTT
TRBV5-4	TRBD2	TRBJ2-2	-	CASSRRASGSPTGELFF	TGTGCCAGCAGTCGGAGGGCTAGCGGGAGTCCCACCGGGGAGCTGTTTTTT
TRBV27	-	TRBJ1-1	-	CTSSLISGRTEAFF	TGTACCAGCAGTTTAATTTCAGGGCGCACTGAAGCTTTCTTT
TRBV29-1	-	TRBJ1-2	-	CSVHRDPGSWGYGYTF	TGCAGCGTTCACAGGGACCCGGGGTCCTGGGGCTATGGCTACACCTTC
TRBV15	-	TRBJ2-1	many	CATSRDRAANEQFF	TGTGCCACCAGCAGAGATAGAGCGGCCAATGAGCAGTTCTTC